This is a list of T cell receptor beta chains from one sample in a study of cytomegalovirus exposure and HLA in healthy donors. The protocol was immunoSEQ multiplex PCR, while the TCRdb copy is restricted to in-frame clones and leaves out a portion. Here the sample spans approximately 86,000 clones, more than 70% being singletons. Specimen: PBMCs. The origin of the receptors is a man between 40 and 49 years old in good health and CMV-seronegative. Each CDR3 is given with its conserved first and last residue. The D gene is left open where the match is weak. The listing skips clone size in some rows; elsewhere it reads once, few, many or a size class.

DNA: TGTGCCAGCAGCGGGAGACAGTCCTATAACTATGGCTACACCTTC; CDR3: CASSGRQSYNYGYTF; V: TRBV9; J: TRBJ1-2; D: .; size: .
DNA: TGTGCCAGTAGTATTGGTCGGGGGGGCTACACCGGGGAGCTGTTTTTT; CDR3: CASSIGRGGYTGELFF; V: TRBV19; J: TRBJ2-2; D: TRBD2; size: .
DNA: TGCGCCAGCAGCCAGGTTGTGGCTCAAGAGACCCAGTACTTC; CDR3: CASSQVVAQETQYF; V: TRBV5-1; J: TRBJ2-5; D: .; size: .
DNA: TGTGCCACCAGCGACCGGGACAGGGCTTGTGGCTACACCTTC; CDR3: CATSDRDRACGYTF; V: TRBV15; J: TRBJ1-2; D: TRBD1; size: .
DNA: TGTGCCAGTAGACACGTCCTCTACGAGCAGTACTTC; CDR3: CASRHVLYEQYF; V: TRBV6-1; J: TRBJ2-7; D: .; size: .
DNA: TGTGCCAGCAGTTACTCAGGGCTAGCCACGTTGGAGCAGTTCTTC; CDR3: CASSYSGLATLEQFF; V: TRBV6-5; J: TRBJ2-1; D: .; size: .
DNA: TGTGCCAGCAGCGTAGCTTTCCAGGGGGAAGGCTATGGCTACACCTTC; CDR3: CASSVAFQGEGYGYTF; V: TRBV9; J: TRBJ1-2; D: TRBD1; size: .
DNA: TGTGCCAGCAGCGCTAGCGGGGGCCTTCCAGATACGCAGTATTTT; CDR3: CASSASGGLPDTQYF; V: TRBV7-2; J: TRBJ2-3; D: TRBD2; size: .
DNA: TGCACCCGCGGACTAGCGGGGGGCCGGGGCAAAGAGACCCAGTACTTC; CDR3: CTRGLAGGRGKETQYF; V: TRBV1; J: TRBJ2-5; D: .; size: once
DNA: TGCGCCAGCAGCCAAGAAGGTTTTAGCCTCTACGAGCAGTACTTC; CDR3: CASSQEGFSLYEQYF; V: TRBV4-1; J: TRBJ2-7; D: .; size: .
DNA: TGTGCCAGCAGCGCGCGACGCGGGGTATTACGCAATCAGCCCCAGCATTTT; CDR3: CASSARRGVLRNQPQHF; V: TRBV9; J: TRBJ1-5; D: .; size: .
DNA: TGTGCCAGCAGCTTGCGGGGGTCGGAAGAGCAGTACTTC; CDR3: CASSLRGSEEQYF; V: TRBV5-6; J: TRBJ2-7; D: .; size: few
DNA: TGTGCCAGCAGTTATTGGGGCGCTGGGGCCAACGTCCTGACTTTC; CDR3: CASSYWGAGANVLTF; V: TRBV6-6; J: TRBJ2-6; D: .; size: .
DNA: TGTGCCAGCAGCGGACGGACAGGCTCTCCCTATGGCTACACCTTC; CDR3: CASSGRTGSPYGYTF; V: TRBV5-5; J: TRBJ1-2; D: TRBD1; size: .
DNA: TGTGCCAGTAGTGTCACGGGGTTGAGTGGGGCCAACGTCCTGACTTTC; CDR3: CASSVTGLSGANVLTF; V: TRBV19; J: TRBJ2-6; D: .; size: .
DNA: TGTGCCTGCTCGGGAAACACTGAAGCTTTCTTT; CDR3: CACSGNTEAFF; V: TRBV30; J: TRBJ1-1; D: .; size: .
DNA: TGTGCCAGCAGCTCGACGGGACAGGGCTTTTATAGCAATCAGCCCCAGCATTTT; CDR3: CASSSTGQGFYSNQPQHF; V: TRBV7-9; J: TRBJ1-5; D: TRBD1; size: .
DNA: TGTGCCAGCAGTTCTAACCTCTACGAGCAGTACTTC; CDR3: CASSSNLYEQYF; V: TRBV6-5; J: TRBJ2-7; D: .; size: .
DNA: TGTGCCTGGAGTGTTGGCAGGGGTGATCAGCCCCAGCATTTT; CDR3: CAWSVGRGDQPQHF; V: TRBV30; J: TRBJ1-5; D: .; size: few
DNA: TGTGCCACCAGTGACCGCACAGTGGGTCAGCCCCAGCATTTT; CDR3: CATSDRTVGQPQHF; V: TRBV15; J: TRBJ1-5; D: .; size: .
DNA: TGTGCCAGCAGCCAAGAGAGGGGACTGCAGCAGCCCCAGCATTTT; CDR3: CASSQERGLQQPQHF; V: TRBV4-2; J: TRBJ1-5; D: .; size: .